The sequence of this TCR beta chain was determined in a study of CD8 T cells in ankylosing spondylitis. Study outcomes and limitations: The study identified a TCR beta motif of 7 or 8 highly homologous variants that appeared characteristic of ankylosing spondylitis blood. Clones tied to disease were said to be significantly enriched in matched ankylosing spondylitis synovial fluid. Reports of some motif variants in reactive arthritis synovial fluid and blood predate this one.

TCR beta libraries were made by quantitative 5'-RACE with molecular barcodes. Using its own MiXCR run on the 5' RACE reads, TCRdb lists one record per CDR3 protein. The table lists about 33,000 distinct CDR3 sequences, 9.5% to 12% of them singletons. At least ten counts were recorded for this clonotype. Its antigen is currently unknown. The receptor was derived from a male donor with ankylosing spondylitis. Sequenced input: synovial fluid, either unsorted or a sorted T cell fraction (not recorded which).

Here the CDR3 reads CATTGVSYEQYF. In DNA, the CDR3 is TGTGCCACCACAGGGGTCTCCTACGAGCAGTACTTC. The chain joins TRBV12-3 or TRBV12-4 to TRBJ2-7; 7 bases map to TRBD1. V trimming: 10 bases; J trimming: 0 bases; junction bases outside the gene matches: 3. The CDR3 is 12 amino acids.